This is a list of T cell receptor beta chains from one sample in a study of blood T cell repertoires in COVID-19. Clones were sequenced by immunoSEQ multiplex PCR, and TCRdb holds only the in-frame ones, with some missing. The sample has hundreds of thousands of clones; around 90% are singletons. Source material: PBMCs or T cells enriched from blood (not recorded which). The source of these receptors is a woman between 50 and 59 years old who had recovered from COVID-19. Both conserved end residues are trimmed from each CDR3. For some rows the clone size is stated as once, few or many, or as a class when expanded; others skip it.

v_gene,j_gene,abundance,len,CDR3aa
TRBV19,TRBJ1-5,.,12,AASGQFSNQPQH
TRBV28,TRBJ1-1,once,14,ASSSGTGFSNTEAF
TRBV7-9,TRBJ2-3,.,14,ASSLAGRRVTDTQY
TRBV28,TRBJ1-1,.,12,ASSKDRDRAEAF
TRBV3-1/TRBV3-2,TRBJ1-3,.,12,ASSFLGEQGTIY
TRBV5-6,TRBJ2-7,.,13,ASSRPEGRTYEQY
TRBV27,TRBJ2-7,.,11,ASSWTGGGEQY
TRBV6-5,TRBJ2-1,.,12,ASTRTSGSYEQF
TRBV10-3,TRBJ1-2,.,12,AIRGMTGGFGYT
TRBV19,TRBJ2-1,.,14,ASSPISGPSYNEQF
TRBV3-1/TRBV3-2,TRBJ2-5,.,13,ASSKRQREEETQY
TRBV7-8,TRBJ2-3,once,14,ASTLPGLEISDTQY
TRBV7-2,TRBJ2-7,.,13,ASSPDGREGQEQY
TRBV7-9,TRBJ2-5,.,13,ASSLEGGLLETQY
TRBV13,TRBJ2-4,.,14,ASSPGTSRAKNIQY
TRBV7-3,TRBJ2-3,.,13,ASSLTGGTTDTQY
TRBV5-4,TRBJ2-3,.,13,ASSLDRTSGDTQY
TRBV10-3,TRBJ2-5,.,10,AISATQETQY
TRBV18,TRBJ2-5,few,13,ASSPQDRGQETQY
TRBV5-6,TRBJ1-6,.,14,ASSFGPGLNNSPLH
TRBV6-2/TRBV6-3,TRBJ1-5,.,12,ASSRDRNGQPQH
TRBV21-1,TRBJ1-6,.,10,ASSNWGSPLH
TRBV5-4,TRBJ2-7,.,12,ASSLRGGAYEQY